Listed here are 29 T cell receptor beta chains from one sample, sequenced in a study of control samples from healthy donors and cancer patients. TCRdb keeps only in-frame clones here, not all; method: immunoSEQ multiplex PCR. The sample has some 64,000 clones, around nine tenths seen once. The sequenced sample consisted of PBMCs. These receptors came from a woman between 50 and 59 years old with colorectal cancer.

This CDR3 reads CASSPSGSYNEQFF. The DNA for the CDR3 is TGTGCCAGCAGTCCGAGCGGTTCCTACAATGAGCAGTTCTTC. The chain recombines TRBV7-3 with TRBJ2-1, with TRBD2 as a possible D gene (5 bases). The CDR3 covers 14 residues. V was cut by 6 bases and J by 1 base, with 10 bases left in between. Germline-derived CDR1 and CDR2 are SGHTA and FQGTGA.

The chain uses TRBV12-3 or TRBV12-4 and TRBJ2-2; D remains unclear. The CDR3 length is 13 residues. V was clipped by 6 bases and J by 7 bases, with 12 bases between them. The CDR3 here is CASSPMVGGELFF. In nucleotides, the CDR3 is TGTGCCAGCAGCCCGATGGTGGGCGGGGAGCTGTTTTTT.

The rearrangement links TRBV5-1 to TRBJ1-1, with a weak D call TRBD1 (5 bases). Germline CDR1 and CDR2: SGHRS and YFSETQ. The CDR3 is 11 amino acids. V lost 4 bases and J 4 bases, leaving 5 bases between the germline ends. Here the CDR3 DNA reads TGCGCCAGCAGCAGGGGCACTGAAGCTTTCTTT. This gives the protein CASSRGTEAFF.

This sequence joins TRBV25-1 and TRBJ1-4; possibly TRBD1 for D (5 bases). CDR3 size: 17 residues. Germline loops: CDR1 MGHDK, CDR2 SYGVNS. V lost 3 bases and J 4 bases, leaving 18 bases between the germline ends. CDR3 sequence reads: CASSDGRDVGFNEKLFF. The CDR3, as DNA: TGTGCCAGCAGTGATGGCAGGGATGTCGGGTTTAATGAAAAACTGTTTTTT.

The chain is built from TRBV18 and TRBJ2-7; perhaps TRBD1 as D (5 bases). In germline, CDR1 is KGHSH, CDR2 LQKENI. The V end lost 6 bases, the J end lost 0 bases, and 15 bases lay between the germline ends. CDR3 size: 15 residues. CDR3 sequence: CASSGMTASSYEQYF. For the CDR3, the DNA is TGTGCCAGCTCCGGAATGACAGCGAGCTCCTACGAGCAGTACTTC.

The genes are TRBV5-1 and TRBJ1-1, with 7 bases matching TRBD1. This CDR3 has 15 residues. Germline assignment: CDR1 SGHRS and CDR2 YFSETQ. V gave up 4 bases and J gave up 4 bases; unmatched junction bases: 10. CDR3 in amino acids: CASSPTGVDATEAFF. The CDR3 coding sequence is TGCGCCAGCAGCCCCACAGGGGTTGATGCCACTGAAGCTTTCTTT.

This chain connects TRBV7-9 to TRBJ1-1; TRBD1 aligns across 8 bases. This CDR3 region has 19 residues. V lost 2 bases and J lost 3; bases outside the gene matches: 17. The germline CDR1 and CDR2 sequences are SEHNR and FQNEAQ (reference sequence). The CDR3 loop reads CASSLHLIEDRASHTEAFF. In DNA form, the CDR3 reads TGTGCCAGCAGCTTACACCTTATCGAGGACAGGGCTTCGCACACTGAAGCTTTCTTT.

The rearrangement joins TRBV6-1 to TRBJ2-6; perhaps TRBD2 as D (5 bases). V gave up 3 bases and J gave up 2 bases, with 11 bases separating them. Germline CDR1 and CDR2: MNHNS and SASEGT. The CDR3 runs to 16 residues. The CDR3 DNA follows: TGTGCCAGCAGTGACTGGGGAGCTCCTGGGGCCAACGTCCTGACTTTC. As protein: CASSDWGAPGANVLTF.

This chain links TRBV5-8 with TRBJ2-7, with 8 bases matching TRBD2. The CDR3 spans 14 residues. Per germline, CDR1 SGHTS and CDR2 YDEGEE. With 5 bases clipped from V and 5 bases from J, the junction kept 9 bases outside the gene matches. CDR3 nucleotides: TGTGCCAGCAGAACTAGCGGCAGGGTGCACGAGCAGTACTTC. Protein: CASRTSGRVHEQYF. The whole variable domain, filled in from reference TRBV5-8 and TRBJ2-7, reads EAGVTQSPTHLIKTRGQQATLRCSPISGHTSVYWYQQALGLGLQFLLWYDEGEERNRGNFPPRFSGRQFPNYSSELNVNALELEDSALYLCASRTSGRVHEQYFGPGTRLTVT.

The chain's CDR3 is CASSPDPGTVEQYF. CDR3 bases: TGTGCCAGCAGCCCGGACCCCGGGACAGTTGAGCAGTACTTC. This sequence joins TRBV3-1 (or the pseudogene TRBV3-2) and TRBJ2-7; the match to TRBD1 covers 7 bases. Germline CDR1 LGHDT, CDR2 YNNKEL (reference sequence). V was pared by 4 bases and J by 7 bases, with 10 bases of the junction left unmatched. This CDR3 region has 14 residues.

The chain employs TRBV10-3 and TRBJ1-2; a weak D match, TRBD1 (6 bases). Trimming shortened V by 2 bases and J by 4 bases, and 8 bases separated the two germline ends. This CDR3 region has 13 residues. Germline V gene sequence: CDR1 ENHRY, CDR2 SYGVKD. The CDR3: CAISEVGGYGYTF. The DNA for the CDR3 is TGTGCCATCAGTGAGGTAGGGGGCTATGGCTACACCTTC.

The rearrangement joins TRBV10-3 to TRBJ2-7, with D possibly being TRBD1 (6 bases). The CDR3 runs to 12 residues. V was cut by 1 base and J by 6 bases, with 7 bases left in between. Germline CDR1 is ENHRY and CDR2 is SYGVKD. The CDR3 loop is CAISEWGLEQYF. The DNA for the CDR3 is TGTGCCATCAGTGAGTGGGGGCTCGAGCAGTACTTC.

This clone was seen a few times. V usage is TRBV6-2 or TRBV6-3 and J usage is TRBJ2-3; 7 nucleotides align to TRBD2. Germline assignment: CDR1 MNHEY and CDR2 SVGEGT. V shed 4 bases, J shed 3 bases, and the junction held 13 bases outside the gene matches. This CDR3 has 17 residues. CDR3 residues: CASSSRRASGKTDTQYF. As DNA, the CDR3 is TGTGCCAGCAGTTCCCGGAGGGCTAGCGGCAAAACAGATACGCAGTATTTT.

The chain uses TRBV9 and TRBJ1-3, with 8 positions matching TRBD1. V was pared by 3 bases and J by 0 bases, with 5 bases of the junction left unmatched. This CDR3 has 16 amino acids. The germline CDR1 and CDR2 sequences are SGDLS and YYNGEE. CDR3 region: CASSATQGGSGNTIYF. The DNA for the CDR3 is TGTGCCAGCAGCGCGACACAGGGGGGCTCTGGAAACACCATATATTTT.

The chain employs TRBV19 and TRBJ1-6; possibly TRBD1 for D (5 bases). The CDR3 spans 12 residues. V was pared by 3 bases and J by 11 bases, with 8 bases between. The germline V gene has CDR1 LNHDA and CDR2 SQIVND (reference sequence). The CDR3 loop is CASSMLGAPLHF. The CDR3, as DNA: TGTGCCAGTAGTATGTTAGGGGCACCCCTCCACTTT.

The gene calls are TRBV30 and TRBJ1-2; D is ambiguous. The germline gives CDR1 GTSNPN, CDR2 SVGIG (reference sequence). The length of the CDR3 is 12 residues. Trimming removed 1 base from V and 5 bases from J, with 8 bases in between. CDR3 sequence reads: CAWSAAGYGYTF. In DNA, the CDR3 is TGTGCCTGGAGTGCGGCGGGATATGGCTACACCTTC.

This clone appeared a few times. The gene calls are TRBV7-9 and TRBJ1-5; tentatively, D is TRBD1 (5 bases). This CDR3 is 16 amino acids long. Trimming took off 1 base at V and 3 bases at J, with 13 bases between the two ends. Germline V lookup: CDR1 SEHNR, CDR2 FQNEAQ (reference sequence). For the CDR3, the DNA is TGTGCCAGCAGCTTAGGGGACGGGGCAGACAATCAGCCCCAGCATTTT. Translating gives CASSLGDGADNQPQHF.

This clone was recorded only once. The genes are TRBV18 and TRBJ1-5; no definite D call. Germline CDR1 reads KGHSH; CDR2 reads LQKENI. This CDR3 is built from 15 residues. V lost 0 bases and J 3 bases, leaving 9 bases between the germline ends. CDR3 sequence reads: CASSPPGNVNQPQHF. The DNA of the CDR3 is TGTGCCAGCTCACCACCAGGGAACGTCAATCAGCCCCAGCATTTT.

The chain combines TRBV9 with TRBJ2-7; D gene uncertain. Germline CDR1 reads SGDLS; CDR2 reads YYNGEE. Trimming shortened V by 1 base and J by 7 bases, and 12 bases separated the two germline ends. This CDR3 has 13 residues. The CDR3 here is CASSVTPDGEQYF. The CDR3 DNA is TGTGCCAGCAGCGTAACTCCGGACGGGGAGCAGTACTTC.

The chain employs TRBV18 and TRBJ2-7, with TRBD1 matching over 7 bases. This CDR3 is built from 14 residues. In germline, CDR1 is KGHSH, CDR2 LQKENI. J gave up 1 base and V 3 bases, and 3 bases lay outside the gene matches. This CDR3 reads CASSPRQGSYEQYF. The CDR3 DNA sequence: TGTGCCAGCTCACCGAGACAGGGTTCCTACGAGCAGTACTTC.

The rearrangement joins TRBV2 to TRBJ1-4; 7 bases line up with TRBD1. There are 15 residues in the CDR3. The junction had 5 bases not matched to a gene; V was cut back by 4 bases and J by 3 bases. CDR1 SNHLY and CDR2 FYNNEI come from the germline V gene. The DNA of the CDR3 is TGTGCCAGCAGTGTACAGGGGATACCTAATGAAAAACTGTTTTTT. It is translated as CASSVQGIPNEKLFF.

V and J are TRBV25-1 and TRBJ1-1; a weak D match, TRBD1 (6 bases). Germline V lookup: CDR1 MGHDK, CDR2 SYGVNS. Trimming cost V 2 bases and J 3 bases, with 16 bases left between them. The CDR3 spans 16 residues. In DNA form, the CDR3 reads TGTGCCAGCAGTGAACTTTTAACAGGGAGGGACACTGAAGCTTTCTTT. It is translated as CASSELLTGRDTEAFF. The full variable domain, completed using reference TRBV25-1 and TRBJ1-1, is EADIYQTPRYLVIGTGKKITLECSQTMGHDKMYWYQQDPGMELHLIHYSYGVNSTEKGDLSSESTVSRIRTEHFPLTLESARPSHTSQYLCASSELLTGRDTEAFFGQGTRLTVV.

This chain connects TRBV5-5 to TRBJ1-6; 8 bases map to TRBD1. V dropped 0 bases and J dropped 7; count of bases not matched to a gene: 0. The germline V gene encodes CDR1 SGHKS and CDR2 YYEKEE (reference sequence). This CDR3 has 14 residues. CDR3 nucleotides: TGTGCCAGCAGCTTGGGACAGGGGAATTCACCCCTCCACTTT. Protein product: CASSLGQGNSPLHF.

The chain joins TRBV24-1 to TRBJ2-2, with 8 bases fitting TRBD2. This CDR3 contains 17 residues. Germline lookup yields CDR1 KGHDR and CDR2 SFDVKD. The ends lost 0 bases at V and 4 bases at J; junction bases unmatched: 6. As DNA, the CDR3 is TGTGCCACCAGTGATTTGCCCAGCGGGAGAGGCACCGGGGAGCTGTTTTTT. Its protein is CATSDLPSGRGTGELFF.

This chain connects TRBV28 to TRBJ1-2, with D possibly TRBD1 on 6 matching bases. Trimming removed 3 bases at V and 2 bases at J, with 10 bases between. CDR3 length: 14 amino acids. Germline lookup yields CDR1 MDHEN and CDR2 SYDVKM. The CDR3 coding sequence is TGTGCCAGCAGTTTGACGGGGGCAAACTATGGCTACACCTTC. Translating gives CASSLTGANYGYTF.

The chain is built from TRBV19 and TRBJ2-5; D is uncertain. From germline, CDR1 is LNHDA and CDR2 SQIVND (reference sequence). This CDR3 has 15 residues. V was clipped by 3 bases and J by 0 bases, with 11 bases between them. The CDR3 reads CASSITPANQETQYF. CDR3 nucleotides: TGTGCCAGTAGTATTACCCCCGCTAACCAAGAGACCCAGTACTTC.

J is TRBJ1-1 and V is TRBV7-2; 10 nucleotides line up with TRBD1. The V and J ends lost 4 bases and 3 bases, in that order; junction bases with no gene match: 2. The length of the CDR3 is 14 residues. Germline V CDR1 and CDR2: SGHTA, FQGNSA. The CDR3 DNA follows: TGTGCCAGCAGCTCGGACAGGGGGTACACTGAAGCTTTCTTT. Its translation is CASSSDRGYTEAFF.

V is TRBV18 and J is TRBJ2-3, with D maybe TRBD2 (6 bases). Germline CDR1 is KGHSH and CDR2 is LQKENI. Between the trimmed V and J ends, which lost 3 bases and 3 bases, there was a span of 10 bases. The CDR3 has 14 amino acids. CDR3: CASSPMGGTDTQYF. In DNA, the CDR3 is TGTGCCAGCTCACCGATGGGAGGAACAGATACGCAGTATTTT.

The V gene is TRBV29-1, the J gene TRBJ1-2, with D possibly TRBD1 on 6 matching bases. Germline-derived CDR1 and CDR2 are SQVTM and ANQGSEA. Deletions cut 2 bases from V and 4 bases from J, with 11 bases between. The length of the CDR3 is 13 residues. CDR3 sequence reads: CSVETGLAYGYTF. In nucleotides, the CDR3 is TGCAGCGTTGAAACAGGGCTTGCCTATGGCTACACCTTC. Looking up the rest from reference TRBV29-1 and TRBJ1-2 gives the full variable domain: SAVISQKPSRDICQRGTSLTIQCQVDSQVTMMFWYRQQPGQSLTLIATANQGSEATYESGFVIDKFPISRPNLTFSTLTVSNMSPEDSSIYLCSVETGLAYGYTFGSGTRLTVV.